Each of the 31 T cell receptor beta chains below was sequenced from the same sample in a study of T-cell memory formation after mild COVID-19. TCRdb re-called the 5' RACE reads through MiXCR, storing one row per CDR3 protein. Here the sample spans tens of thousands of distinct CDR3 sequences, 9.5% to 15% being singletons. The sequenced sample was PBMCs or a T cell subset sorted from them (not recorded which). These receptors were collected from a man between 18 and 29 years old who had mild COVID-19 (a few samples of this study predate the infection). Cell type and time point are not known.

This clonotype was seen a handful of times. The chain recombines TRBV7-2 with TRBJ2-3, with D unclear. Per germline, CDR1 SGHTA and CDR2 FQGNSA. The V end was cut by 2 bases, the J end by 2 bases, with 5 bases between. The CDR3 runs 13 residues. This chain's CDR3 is CASSLILTDTQYF. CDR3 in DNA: TGTGCCAGCAGCTTAATCCTCACAGATACGCAGTATTTT.

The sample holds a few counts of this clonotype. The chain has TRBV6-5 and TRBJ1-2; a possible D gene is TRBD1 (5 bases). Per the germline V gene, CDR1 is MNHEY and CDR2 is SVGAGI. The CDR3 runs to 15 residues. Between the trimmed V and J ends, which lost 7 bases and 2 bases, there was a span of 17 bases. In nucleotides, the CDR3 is TGTGCCAGCACCCACTCGGGGGATTTGAACTATGGCTACACCTTC. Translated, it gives CASTHSGDLNYGYTF.

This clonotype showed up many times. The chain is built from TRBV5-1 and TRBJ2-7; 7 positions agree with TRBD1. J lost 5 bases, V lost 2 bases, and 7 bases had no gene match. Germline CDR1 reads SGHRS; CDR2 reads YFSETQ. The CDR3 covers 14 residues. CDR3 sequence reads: CASSLATGLDEQYF. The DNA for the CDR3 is TGCGCCAGCAGCTTAGCGACAGGGCTCGACGAGCAGTACTTC.

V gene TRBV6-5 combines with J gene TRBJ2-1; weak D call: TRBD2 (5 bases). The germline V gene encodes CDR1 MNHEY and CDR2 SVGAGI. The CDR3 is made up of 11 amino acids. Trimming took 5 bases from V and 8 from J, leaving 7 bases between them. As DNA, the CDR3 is TGTGCCAGCAGTCTAGCCGATGAGCAGTTCTTC. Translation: CASSLADEQFF.

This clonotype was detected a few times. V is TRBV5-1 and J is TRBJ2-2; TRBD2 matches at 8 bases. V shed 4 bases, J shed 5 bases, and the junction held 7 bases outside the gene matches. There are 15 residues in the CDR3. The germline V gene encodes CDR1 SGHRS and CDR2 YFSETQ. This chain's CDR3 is CASSTVAGRTGELFF. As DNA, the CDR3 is TGCGCCAGCAGCACGGTAGCGGGGCGGACCGGGGAGCTGTTTTTT. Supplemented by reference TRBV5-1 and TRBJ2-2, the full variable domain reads KAGVTQTPRYLIKTRGQQVTLSCSPISGHRSVSWYQQTPGQGLQFLFEYFSETQRNKGNFPGRFSGRQFSNSRSEMNVSTLELGDSALYLCASSTVAGRTGELFFGEGSRLTVL.

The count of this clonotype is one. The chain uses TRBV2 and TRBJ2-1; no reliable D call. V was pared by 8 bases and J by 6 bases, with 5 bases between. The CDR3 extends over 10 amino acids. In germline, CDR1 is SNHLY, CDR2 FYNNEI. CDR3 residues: CASYRNEQFF. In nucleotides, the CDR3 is TGTGCCAGCTACCGCAATGAGCAGTTCTTC.

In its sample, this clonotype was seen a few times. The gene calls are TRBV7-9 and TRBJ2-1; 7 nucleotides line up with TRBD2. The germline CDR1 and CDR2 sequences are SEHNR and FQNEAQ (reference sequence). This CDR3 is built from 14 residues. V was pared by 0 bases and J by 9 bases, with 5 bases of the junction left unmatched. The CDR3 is CASSLAGGDAEQFF. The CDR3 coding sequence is TGTGCCAGCAGCTTAGCGGGGGGGGACGCTGAGCAGTTCTTC. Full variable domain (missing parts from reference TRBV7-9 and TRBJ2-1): DTGVSQNPRHKITKRGQNVTFRCDPISEHNRLYWYRQTLGQGPEFLTYFQNEAQLEKSRLLSDRFSAERPKGSFSTLEIQRTEQGDSAMYLCASSLAGGDAEQFFGPGTRLTVL.

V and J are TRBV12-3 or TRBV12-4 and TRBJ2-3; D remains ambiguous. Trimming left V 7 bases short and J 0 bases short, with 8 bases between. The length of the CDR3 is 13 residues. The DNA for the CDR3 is TGTGCCAGCACCACCCCTAGCACAGATACGCAGTATTTT. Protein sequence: CASTTPSTDTQYF.

The CDR3 DNA follows: TGTGCCATCAGACCGGGACAGTCCAACACTGAAGCTTTCTTT. It encodes CAIRPGQSNTEAFF. The V gene is TRBV10-3, the J gene TRBJ1-1, with 7 positions matching TRBD1. The CDR3 has 14 residues. The V gene's germline CDR1 is ENHRY and CDR2 SYGVKD. Losses at the gene ends were 6 bases for V and 2 bases for J; bases not matched to a gene: 6.

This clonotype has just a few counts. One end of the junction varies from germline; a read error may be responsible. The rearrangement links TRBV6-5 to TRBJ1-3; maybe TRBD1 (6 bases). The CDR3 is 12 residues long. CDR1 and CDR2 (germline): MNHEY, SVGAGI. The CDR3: CASWGPGNTIYF. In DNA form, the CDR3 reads TGCGCTTCTTGGGGGCCCGGAAACACCATATATTTT.

The CDR3 nucleotides read TGTGCCTGGAGTCAAGGTTTTTCAGATACGCAGTATTTT. This gives the protein CAWSQGFSDTQYF. The V gene is TRBV30, the J gene TRBJ2-3; D not certain. V dropped 2 bases and J dropped 4 bases, with 10 bases sitting between them. Germline V gene data show CDR1 as GTSNPN and CDR2 as SVGIG (reference sequence). The CDR3 length is 13 residues.

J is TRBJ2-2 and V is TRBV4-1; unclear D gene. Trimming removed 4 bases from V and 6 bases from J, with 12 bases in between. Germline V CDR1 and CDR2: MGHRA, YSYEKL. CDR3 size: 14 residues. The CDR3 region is CASSLAAVAGELFF. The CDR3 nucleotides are TGCGCCAGCAGCCTAGCCGCGGTAGCCGGGGAGCTGTTTTTT.

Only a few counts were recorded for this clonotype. The CDR3 DNA follows: TGTGCCAGCAGCAAACGAGGCGGGGGGGCTTTCGATACGCAGTATTTT. As protein: CASSKRGGGAFDTQYF. The chain couples TRBV21-1 to TRBJ2-3; the table's D call, TRBD2, has no DNA check behind it. TRBV21-1 is assigned pseudogene status. CDR3 size: 16 residues.

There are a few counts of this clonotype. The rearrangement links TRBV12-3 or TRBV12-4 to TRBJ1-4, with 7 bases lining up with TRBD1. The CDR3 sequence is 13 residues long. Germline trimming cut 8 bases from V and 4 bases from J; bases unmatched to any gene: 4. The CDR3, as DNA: TGTGCCAGCTGGGGACAGAATAATGAAAAACTGTTTTTT. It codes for CASWGQNNEKLFF.

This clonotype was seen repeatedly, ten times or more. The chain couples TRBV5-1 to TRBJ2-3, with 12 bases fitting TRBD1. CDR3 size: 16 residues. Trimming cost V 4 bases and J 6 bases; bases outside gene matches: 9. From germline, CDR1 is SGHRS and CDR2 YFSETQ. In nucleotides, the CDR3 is TGCGCCAGCAGCCACCCGGGACAGGGGGCACGGGATACGCAGTATTTT. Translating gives CASSHPGQGARDTQYF.

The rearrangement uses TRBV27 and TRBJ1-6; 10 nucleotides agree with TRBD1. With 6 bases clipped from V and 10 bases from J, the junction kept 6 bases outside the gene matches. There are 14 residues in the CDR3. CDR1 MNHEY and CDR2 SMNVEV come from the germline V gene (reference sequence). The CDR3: CASSRDRGVSPLHF. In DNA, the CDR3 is TGTGCCAGCAGCCGGGACAGGGGAGTGTCACCCCTCCACTTT.

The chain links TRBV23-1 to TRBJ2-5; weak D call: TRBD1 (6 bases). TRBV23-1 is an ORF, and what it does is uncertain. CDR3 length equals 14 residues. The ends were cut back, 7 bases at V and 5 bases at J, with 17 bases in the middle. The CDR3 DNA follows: TGCGCCAGCATCATATCCGGGACAAGGGAGACCCAGTACTTC. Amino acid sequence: CASIISGTRETQYF.

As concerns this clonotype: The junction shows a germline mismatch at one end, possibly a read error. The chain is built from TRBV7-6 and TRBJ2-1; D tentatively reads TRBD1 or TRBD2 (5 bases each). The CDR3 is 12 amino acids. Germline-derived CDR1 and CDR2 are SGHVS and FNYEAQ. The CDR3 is CASSSVGTSPNF. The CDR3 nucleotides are TGTGCCAGCAGCTCGGTCGGGACCTCCCCCAACTTC.

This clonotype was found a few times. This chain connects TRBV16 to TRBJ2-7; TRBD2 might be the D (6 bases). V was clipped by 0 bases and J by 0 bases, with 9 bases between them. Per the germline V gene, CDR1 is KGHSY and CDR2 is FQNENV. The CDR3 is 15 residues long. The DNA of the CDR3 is TGTGCCAGCAGCCAATCTAGCGGAAACTCCTACGAGCAGTACTTC. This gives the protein CASSQSSGNSYEQYF.

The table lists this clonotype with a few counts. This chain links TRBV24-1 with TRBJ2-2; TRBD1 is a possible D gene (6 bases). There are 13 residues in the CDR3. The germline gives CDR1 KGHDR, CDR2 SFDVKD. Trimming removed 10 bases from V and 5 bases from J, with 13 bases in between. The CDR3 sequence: CATSYRVTGELFF. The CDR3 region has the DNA TGTGCCACGAGTTACAGGGTTACCGGGGAGCTGTTTTTT.

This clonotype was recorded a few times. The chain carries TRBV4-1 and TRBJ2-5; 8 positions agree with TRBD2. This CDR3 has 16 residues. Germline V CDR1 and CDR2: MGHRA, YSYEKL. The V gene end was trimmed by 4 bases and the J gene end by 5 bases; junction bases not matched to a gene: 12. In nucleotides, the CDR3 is TGCGCCAGCAGCCCGGGACTAGTGGTCGGTCGGGAGACCCAGTACTTC. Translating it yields CASSPGLVVGRETQYF.

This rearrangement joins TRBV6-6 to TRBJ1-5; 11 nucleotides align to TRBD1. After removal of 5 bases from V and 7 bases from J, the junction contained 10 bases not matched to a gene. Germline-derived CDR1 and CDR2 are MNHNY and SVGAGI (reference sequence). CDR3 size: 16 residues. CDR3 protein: CASSEPDRGRKQPQHF. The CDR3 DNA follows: TGTGCCAGCAGTGAGCCGGACAGGGGGCGAAAACAGCCCCAGCATTTT.

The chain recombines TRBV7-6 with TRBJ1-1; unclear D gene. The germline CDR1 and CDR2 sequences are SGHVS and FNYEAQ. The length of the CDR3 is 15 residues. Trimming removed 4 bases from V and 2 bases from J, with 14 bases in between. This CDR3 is CASSSPNSGNTEAFF. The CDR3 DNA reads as TGTGCCAGCAGCTCCCCAAACTCGGGTAACACTGAAGCTTTCTTT.

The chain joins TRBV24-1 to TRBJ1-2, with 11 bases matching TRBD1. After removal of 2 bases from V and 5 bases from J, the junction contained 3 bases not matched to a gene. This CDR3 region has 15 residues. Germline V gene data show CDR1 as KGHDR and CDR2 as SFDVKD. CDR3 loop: CATSDSGTGGYGYTF. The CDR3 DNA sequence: TGTGCCACCAGTGATTCCGGGACAGGGGGATATGGCTACACCTTC.

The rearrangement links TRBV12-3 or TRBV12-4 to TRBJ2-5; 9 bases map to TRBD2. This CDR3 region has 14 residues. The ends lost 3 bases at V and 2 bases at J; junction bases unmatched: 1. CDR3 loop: CASSFAGGQETQYF. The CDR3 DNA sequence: TGTGCCAGCAGTTTTGCGGGGGGGCAAGAGACCCAGTACTTC.

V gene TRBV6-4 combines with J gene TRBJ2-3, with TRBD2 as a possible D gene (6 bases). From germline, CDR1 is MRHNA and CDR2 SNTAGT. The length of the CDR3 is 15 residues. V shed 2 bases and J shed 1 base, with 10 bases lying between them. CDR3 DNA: TGTGCCAGCAGTGACAGAGGCGGGGGCACAGATACGCAGTATTTT. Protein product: CASSDRGGGTDTQYF.

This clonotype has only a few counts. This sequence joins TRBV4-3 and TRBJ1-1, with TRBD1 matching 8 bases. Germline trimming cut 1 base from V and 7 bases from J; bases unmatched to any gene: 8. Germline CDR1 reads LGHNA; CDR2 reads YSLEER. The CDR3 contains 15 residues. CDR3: CASSQGTGLYNEAFF. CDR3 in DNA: TGCGCCAGCAGCCAAGGGACAGGGCTGTATAATGAAGCTTTCTTT.

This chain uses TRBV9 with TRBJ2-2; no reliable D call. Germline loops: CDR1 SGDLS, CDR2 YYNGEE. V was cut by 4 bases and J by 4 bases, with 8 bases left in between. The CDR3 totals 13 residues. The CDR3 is CASSPSVTGELFF. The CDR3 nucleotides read TGTGCCAGCAGCCCGAGCGTCACCGGGGAGCTGTTTTTT.

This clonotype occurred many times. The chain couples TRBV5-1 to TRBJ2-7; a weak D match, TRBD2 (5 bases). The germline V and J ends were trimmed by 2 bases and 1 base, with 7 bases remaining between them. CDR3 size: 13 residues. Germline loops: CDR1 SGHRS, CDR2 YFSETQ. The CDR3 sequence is CASSFRESYEQYF. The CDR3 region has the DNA TGCGCCAGCAGCTTCCGGGAATCCTACGAGCAGTACTTC.

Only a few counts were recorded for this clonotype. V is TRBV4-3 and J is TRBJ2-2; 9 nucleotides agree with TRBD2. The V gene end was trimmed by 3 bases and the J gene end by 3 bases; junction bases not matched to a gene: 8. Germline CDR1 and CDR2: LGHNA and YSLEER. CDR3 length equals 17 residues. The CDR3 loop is CASSQGLAGLYTGELFF. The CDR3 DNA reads TGCGCCAGCAGCCAGGGTCTAGCGGGACTATACACCGGGGAGCTGTTTTTT.

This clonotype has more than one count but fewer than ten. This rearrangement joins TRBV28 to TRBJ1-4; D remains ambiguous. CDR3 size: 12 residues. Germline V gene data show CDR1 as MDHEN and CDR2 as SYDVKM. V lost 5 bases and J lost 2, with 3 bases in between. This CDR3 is CASSPTNEKLFF. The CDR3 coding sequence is TGTGCCAGCAGTCCGACTAATGAAAAACTGTTTTTT.